These 12 T cell receptor beta chains share one sample of origin, sequenced in a study of blood T cell repertoires in COVID-19. The method was immunoSEQ multiplex PCR; TCRdb's version includes in-frame clones alone and lacks a portion of them. The table shows about 140,000 clones, with 75% to 80% occurring only once. Sequenced sample: PBMCs or T cells enriched from blood (not recorded which). These receptors all come from a woman in her forties or fifties who had recovered from COVID-19.

The CDR3 loop reads CASSLVPFDMNTEAFF. CDR3 bases: TGTGCCAGCAGCTTGGTCCCTTTTGACATGAACACTGAAGCTTTCTTT. The V call is TRBV5-8, the J call TRBJ1-1; D is undetermined. The CDR3 has 16 amino acids. V gave up 0 bases and J gave up 0 bases, with 12 bases separating them. The germline gives CDR1 SGHTS, CDR2 YDEGEE.

V gene TRBV4-2 combines with J gene TRBJ2-7, with D possibly being TRBD1 (6 bases). The CDR3 runs to 15 residues. The V and J ends lost 4 bases and 3 bases respectively, with 16 bases between them. Germline assignment: CDR1 LGHNA and CDR2 YNFKEQ. As DNA, the CDR3 is TGTGCCAGCAGCCCCATTTACGGGACAAACTACGAGCAGTACTTC. The encoded protein is CASSPIYGTNYEQYF.

The chain employs TRBV6-5 and TRBJ1-3; D might be TRBD1 (5 bases). V gave up 6 bases and J gave up 4 bases, with 16 bases separating them. CDR3 length: 15 residues. Germline CDR1 MNHEY, CDR2 SVGAGI. CDR3 sequence reads: CASRPIRGGGNTIYF. The CDR3 region has the DNA TGTGCCAGCAGACCTATAAGGGGAGGGGGAAACACCATATATTTT.

The chain employs TRBV9 and TRBJ2-2; 8 bases align to TRBD2. This CDR3 has 16 amino acids. With V trimmed by 2 bases and J by 6 bases, 9 bases remained unmatched. Germline CDR1 reads SGDLS; CDR2 reads YYNGEE. CDR3 amino acids: CASSVGPGLESGELFF. The CDR3 DNA follows: TGTGCCAGCAGCGTCGGCCCGGGACTAGAGTCCGGGGAGCTGTTTTTT. Full variable domain (outside the CDR3, taken from reference TRBV9 and TRBJ2-2): DSGVTQTPKHLITATGQRVTLRCSPRSGDLSVYWYQQSLDQGLQFLIQYYNGEERAKGNILERFSAQQFPDLHSELNLSSLELGDSALYFCASSVGPGLESGELFFGEGSRLTVL.

This chain connects TRBV7-3 to TRBJ1-1; 7 bases map to TRBD1. After removal of 4 bases from V and 6 bases from J, the junction contained 11 bases not matched to a gene. Germline values: CDR1 SGHTA, CDR2 FQGTGA. This CDR3 has 15 amino acids. For the CDR3, the DNA is TGTGCCAGCAGCTCGACCGGGGACAGCTCGGCTGAAGCTTTCTTT. Its protein is CASSSTGDSSAEAFF.

This chain joins TRBV11-2 and TRBJ2-7, with 13 bases identical to TRBD2. The germline gives CDR1 SGHAT, CDR2 FQNNGV. The CDR3 consists of 16 residues. Trimming took 1 base from V and 5 from J; bases not matched to a gene: 5. This CDR3 is CASSLGGLAGRDEQYF. The CDR3 DNA reads as TGTGCCAGCAGCTTAGGGGGACTAGCGGGGCGGGACGAGCAGTACTTC.

The chain's CDR3 is CASSPLGTGGPKETQYF. The CDR3 coding sequence is TGTGCCAGCTCACCGCTGGGGACAGGGGGTCCCAAGGAGACCCAGTACTTC. This rearrangement joins TRBV18 to TRBJ2-5; 11 positions match TRBD1. Trimming at V came to 3 bases and at J to 5 bases, leaving 11 bases not matched to a gene. The CDR3 is 17 amino acids. Germline V gene data show CDR1 as KGHSH and CDR2 as LQKENI.

The chain recombines TRBV5-1 with TRBJ1-3, with D perhaps TRBD1 (5 bases). V dropped 4 bases and J dropped 0 bases, with 11 bases sitting between them. Looked up from germline, CDR1 is SGHRS and CDR2 is YFSETQ. This CDR3 contains 15 residues. The CDR3 region has the DNA TGCGCCAGCAGCGCGGGACCGAACTCTGGAAACACCATATATTTT. Its protein product is CASSAGPNSGNTIYF.

This chain connects TRBV29-1 to TRBJ1-2; 7 bases agree with TRBD1. Germline CDR1 and CDR2: SQVTM and ANQGSEA. With V trimmed by 4 bases and J by 9 bases, 11 bases remained unmatched. The CDR3 is 13 amino acids. The CDR3 loop reads CSVGMRQGDSYTF. The CDR3 DNA is TGCAGCGTTGGGATGCGGCAGGGGGATAGCTACACCTTC. The full variable domain, its missing parts supplied by reference TRBV29-1 and TRBJ1-2, is SAVISQKPSRDICQRGTSLTIQCQVDSQVTMMFWYRQQPGQSLTLIATANQGSEATYESGFVIDKFPISRPNLTFSTLTVSNMSPEDSSIYLCSVGMRQGDSYTFGSGTRLTVV.

The rearrangement joins TRBV28 to TRBJ1-4; possibly TRBD1 for D (5 bases). This CDR3 region has 12 residues. CDR1 and CDR2 from the germline V gene are MDHEN and SYDVKM. The V gene lost 6 bases and the J gene lost 11 bases, with 13 bases spanning the gap. CDR3 loop: CASSPPTDKLFF. The CDR3 DNA follows: TGTGCCAGCAGCCCCCCGACAGACAAACTGTTTTTT.

The chain links TRBV9 to TRBJ2-3; 8 bases are a match to TRBD2. Losses at the gene ends were 2 bases for V and 0 bases for J; bases not matched to a gene: 17. The CDR3 sequence is 20 residues long. In germline, CDR1 is SGDLS, CDR2 YYNGEE. CDR3 bases: TGTGCCAGCAGCGTCAGGAGTTGGACTAGCAGATTTACTAGCACAGATACGCAGTATTTT. It yields the protein CASSVRSWTSRFTSTDTQYF.

V gene TRBV6-4 combines with J gene TRBJ1-2, with D possibly TRBD1 on 6 matching bases. Germline-derived CDR1 and CDR2 are MRHNA and SNTAGT. The V gene lost 4 bases and the J gene lost 8 bases, with 14 bases spanning the gap. The CDR3 length is 13 residues. The CDR3 loop is CASSATGLEGYTF. CDR3 nucleotides: TGTGCCAGCAGTGCGACAGGTTTAGAAGGCTACACCTTC.